A single sample is the source of the 32 T cell receptor beta chains below, sequenced in a study of response to subunit inactivated influenza vaccine. TCRdb re-derived calls from the RT-PCR reads in MiXCR, one entry per CDR3 protein. The data hold more than 200,000 distinct CDR3 sequences, with over 9% observed a single time. The sequencing used non-naive T cells sorted from PBMCs, collected 14 days before vaccination. These receptor sequences come from a man aged 45-65 years who received an inactivated influenza vaccine.

At least ten counts were recorded for this clonotype. The chain recombines TRBV12-3 or TRBV12-4 with TRBJ2-3; D might be TRBD2 (5 bases). CDR3 size: 15 residues. V gave up 3 bases and J gave up 3 bases, with 13 bases separating them. In DNA, the CDR3 is TGTGCCAGCAGTTTCGAGGGCAGGACTACAGATACGCAGTATTTT. Its translation: CASSFEGRTTDTQYF.

This sequence joins TRBV7-9 and TRBJ2-5, with 8 bases identical to TRBD1. This CDR3 contains 14 residues. Trimming cost V 6 bases and J 4 bases; bases outside gene matches: 7. Looked up from germline, CDR1 is SEHNR and CDR2 is FQNEAQ (reference sequence). The CDR3 region is CASSYWTGRETQYF. CDR3 in DNA: TGTGCCAGCAGTTATTGGACAGGGCGAGAGACCCAGTACTTC. The full variable domain, completed using reference TRBV7-9 and TRBJ2-5, is DTGVSQNPRHKITKRGQNVTFRCDPISEHNRLYWYRQTLGQGPEFLTYFQNEAQLEKSRLLSDRFSAERPKGSFSTLEIQRTEQGDSAMYLCASSYWTGRETQYFGPGTRLLVL.

This clonotype was recorded a few times. The chain recombines TRBV7-9 with TRBJ2-1; no clear D. V was clipped by 5 bases and J by 8 bases, with 16 bases between them. The germline CDR1 and CDR2 sequences are SEHNR and FQNEAQ (reference sequence). CDR3 length: 14 amino acids. The CDR3 DNA follows: TGTGCCAGCAGCCATCCCCCAGAGGTCCATGAGCAGTTCTTC. Protein sequence: CASSHPPEVHEQFF.

This clonotype appeared many times. The V call is TRBV20-1, the J call TRBJ2-6; D is ambiguous. Germline CDR1 and CDR2: DFQATT and SNEGSKA (reference sequence). This CDR3 comprises 12 residues. Trimming took 5 bases from V and 3 from J, leaving 5 bases between them. The CDR3, as DNA: TGCAGTGCTCCTAGTGGGGCCAACGTCCTGACTTTC. Residues: CSAPSGANVLTF.

This clonotype was recorded many times. The chain links TRBV29-1 to TRBJ2-7, with D possibly TRBD2 on 5 matching bases. Looked up from germline, CDR1 is SQVTM and CDR2 is ANQGSEA. The CDR3 loop spans 11 amino acids. V was cut by 8 bases and J by 2 bases, with 10 bases left in between. CDR3 in DNA: TGCAGCTTTCTACTAGCCTACGAGCAGTACTTC. Amino acid sequence: CSFLLAYEQYF.

This chain uses TRBV28 with TRBJ1-1; 9 bases map to TRBD1. The CDR3 sequence is 15 residues long. V lost 5 bases and J lost 1; bases outside the gene matches: 5. The V gene's germline CDR1 is MDHEN and CDR2 SYDVKM. CDR3 sequence: CASSNRGRRNTEAFF. Here the CDR3 DNA reads TGTGCCAGCAGTAACAGGGGGCGTCGGAACACTGAAGCTTTCTTT. The full variable domain, in which reference TRBV28 and TRBJ1-1 provide the parts outside the CDR3, is DVKVTQSSRYLVKRTGEKVFLECVQDMDHENMFWYRQDPGLGLRLIYFSYDVKMKEKGDIPEGYSVSREKKERFSLILESASTNQTSMYLCASSNRGRRNTEAFFGQGTRLTVV.

This rearrangement joins TRBV11-2 to TRBJ1-1, with D unclear. This CDR3 region has 13 residues. V dropped 5 bases and J dropped 0 bases, with 7 bases sitting between them. From germline, CDR1 is SGHAT and CDR2 FQNNGV. The CDR3: CASSVQMNTEAFF. CDR3 DNA: TGTGCCAGCAGCGTACAGATGAACACTGAAGCTTTCTTT.

This clonotype was seen more than once but under ten times. The CDR3 reads CATEARDRGLAGDYNEQFF. CDR3 coding DNA: TGTGCCACCGAAGCACGGGACAGGGGACTAGCGGGAGACTACAATGAGCAGTTCTTC. This chain joins TRBV15 and TRBJ2-1, with TRBD2 identical over 14 bases. The CDR3 runs 19 residues. The germline gives CDR1 LNHNV, CDR2 YYDKDF (reference sequence). V shed 8 bases, J shed 3 bases, and the junction held 15 bases outside the gene matches.

This clonotype came up a few times. V is TRBV24-1 and J is TRBJ2-2; 13 nucleotides align to TRBD2. J lost 4 bases, V lost 3 bases, and 4 bases had no gene match. The V gene's germline CDR1 is KGHDR and CDR2 SFDVKD. The CDR3 runs to 17 residues. The CDR3, as DNA: TGTGCCACCAGTGATCCGGGACTAGCGGGGTTCACCGGGGAGCTGTTTTTT. As protein: CATSDPGLAGFTGELFF.

This clonotype was observed at least ten times. This chain connects TRBV27 to TRBJ1-5; 9 bases line up with TRBD1. The CDR3 covers 15 residues. V lost 4 bases and J lost 6; bases outside the gene matches: 7. Germline V gives CDR1 MNHEY, CDR2 SMNVEV (reference sequence). Here the CDR3 reads CASSSSTGGFQPQHF. As DNA, the CDR3 is TGTGCCAGCAGTTCCTCGACAGGGGGGTTTCAGCCCCAGCATTTT.

This clonotype came up many times. The J gene is TRBJ2-5, the V gene TRBV20-1, with 7 bases that match TRBD2. From germline, CDR1 is DFQATT and CDR2 SNEGSKA (reference sequence). J was trimmed by 5 bases and V by 3 bases; bases with no gene match: 15. The CDR3 totals 16 residues. The CDR3 DNA reads TGCAGTGCTAGGATAGTCTTGGCGGGAGATCAGGAGACCCAGTACTTC. Translation: CSARIVLAGDQETQYF.

In this sample, this clonotype turned up many times. The rearrangement links TRBV4-2 to TRBJ2-3; 9 nucleotides match TRBD2. The germline V gene has CDR1 LGHNA and CDR2 YNFKEQ. Trimming took 1 base from V and 3 from J; bases not matched to a gene: 5. The CDR3 totals 16 residues. The CDR3 DNA follows: TGTGCCAGCAGCCAAGGGAATAGCGGGGGAACAGATACGCAGTATTTT. As protein: CASSQGNSGGTDTQYF.

This clonotype was observed many times. The junction does not match germline at one end; this may be a read error. This chain links TRBV6-5 with TRBJ2-7; TRBD2 might be the D (6 bases). The CDR3 has 14 amino acids. The germline V gene has CDR1 MNHEY and CDR2 SVGAGI. The CDR3 nucleotides read TGTGCCAGCACTTACGGGAGCGGACCCTACGAGCAGTACTTC. This gives the protein CASTYGSGPYEQYF.

This clonotype was counted between two and nine times. This sequence joins TRBV20-1 and TRBJ2-5; 12 positions agree with TRBD2. The CDR3 loop spans 16 amino acids. V lost 3 bases, J lost 4 bases, and 9 bases stayed unmatched. The germline V gene encodes CDR1 DFQATT and CDR2 SNEGSKA (reference sequence). This CDR3 is CSARDSSGRAGETQYF. CDR3 bases: TGCAGTGCTAGGGACTCTAGCGGGAGGGCCGGAGAGACCCAGTACTTC.

This clonotype came up many times. V usage is TRBV4-3 and J usage is TRBJ2-1; TRBD2 matches 11 bases. In germline, CDR1 is LGHNA, CDR2 YSLEER. The ends lost 0 bases at V and 5 bases at J; junction bases unmatched: 9. The CDR3 has 18 residues. CDR3 protein: CASSQEPTLAGGHNEQFF. The DNA of the CDR3 is TGCGCCAGCAGCCAAGAACCAACCCTAGCGGGGGGTCACAATGAGCAGTTCTTC.

This clonotype was observed a handful of times. V and J are TRBV7-6 and TRBJ2-3; D remains ambiguous. Trimming cost V 0 bases and J 5 bases, with 6 bases left between them. Germline V gene sequence: CDR1 SGHVS, CDR2 FNYEAQ. The CDR3 has 13 amino acids. The CDR3 sequence is CASSLAMGDTQYF. DNA for the CDR3: TGTGCCAGCAGCTTAGCGATGGGAGATACGCAGTATTTT. The entire variable domain, with the rest obtained from reference TRBV7-6 and TRBJ2-3, is as follows: GAGVSQSPRYKVTKRGQDVALRCDPISGHVSLYWYRQALGQGPEFLTYFNYEAQQDKSGLPNDRFSAERPEGSISTLTIQRTEQRDSAMYRCASSLAMGDTQYFGPGTRLTVL.

This clonotype was detected only a few times. This chain uses TRBV20-1 with TRBJ2-7; no reliable D call. Germline CDR1 and CDR2: DFQATT and SNEGSKA (reference sequence). This CDR3 spans 14 amino acids. Trimming shortened V by 1 base and J by 2 bases, and 12 bases separated the two germline ends. CDR3 DNA sequence: TGCAGTGCTAGAGCTACCTTTCCCCCCTACGAGCAGTACTTC. It specifies CSARATFPPYEQYF.

The chain couples TRBV7-7 to TRBJ2-6; D gene ambiguous. V gave up 5 bases and J gave up 0 bases, with 5 bases separating them. Germline CDR1 SSHAT, CDR2 FNYEAQ (reference sequence). The CDR3 has 14 residues. In nucleotides, the CDR3 is TGTGCCAGCAGCCCAAACTCTGGGGCCAACGTCCTGACTTTC. Amino acid sequence: CASSPNSGANVLTF. Full variable domain (rest looked up from reference TRBV7-7 and TRBJ2-6): GAGVSQSPRYKVTKRGQDVTLRCDPISSHATLYWYQQALGQGPEFLTYFNYEAQPDKSGLPSDRFSAERPEGSISTLTIQRTEQRDSAMYRCASSPNSGANVLTFGAGSRLTVL.

The sample holds many counts of this clonotype. V usage is TRBV6-1 and J usage is TRBJ2-2; 7 bases agree with TRBD2. The CDR3 covers 15 residues. CDR1 is MNHNS, CDR2 SASEGT, per germline. Trimming removed 5 bases from V and 5 bases from J; junction bases left unmatched: 8. CDR3 loop: CASSLVGGGTGELFF. CDR3 DNA sequence: TGTGCCAGCAGTCTGGTTGGGGGGGGGACCGGGGAGCTGTTTTTT.

This clonotype was recorded at least ten times. This sequence joins TRBV4-3 and TRBJ2-1; D not certain. Trimming pared 1 base from V and 2 bases from J, leaving 12 bases between. Germline loops: CDR1 LGHNA, CDR2 YSLEER. CDR3 length: 16 amino acids. The CDR3 spells CASSQVGWGTYNEQFF. CDR3 DNA: TGCGCCAGCAGCCAAGTTGGGTGGGGAACCTACAATGAGCAGTTCTTC.

This clonotype was counted many times. The chain joins TRBV20-1 to TRBJ2-3; 12 nucleotides align to TRBD2. Looked up from germline, CDR1 is DFQATT and CDR2 is SNEGSKA (reference sequence). The junction had 6 bases not matched to a gene; V was cut back by 7 bases and J by 4 bases. The CDR3 covers 14 residues. The CDR3 nucleotides read TGCAGTGTCCCTAGCGGGAGGGGCCCAGATACGCAGTATTTT. It codes for CSVPSGRGPDTQYF.

This clonotype has at least ten counts. The chain uses TRBV5-1 and TRBJ2-3; 12 positions agree with TRBD2. The CDR3 is 15 residues long. After removal of 7 bases from V and 3 bases from J, the junction contained 6 bases not matched to a gene. Germline values: CDR1 SGHRS, CDR2 YFSETQ. Here the CDR3 DNA reads TGCGCCAGCGGGGCTAGCGGGGGGGGAACAGATACGCAGTATTTT. Protein sequence: CASGASGGGTDTQYF.

V is TRBV12-3 or TRBV12-4 and J is TRBJ1-6; D gene ambiguous. The CDR3 covers 14 residues. V gave up 3 bases and J gave up 8 bases, with 11 bases separating them. The CDR3 DNA reads as TGTGCCAGCAGTTTTTCAGTTATGGATTCACCCCTCCACTTT. It yields the protein CASSFSVMDSPLHF.

The V and J genes are TRBV28 and TRBJ1-4, with D possibly matching TRBD1 (5 bases). Looked up from germline, CDR1 is MDHEN and CDR2 is SYDVKM. V shed 6 bases and J shed 4 bases, with 15 bases lying between them. This CDR3 has 15 residues. The CDR3 is CASSLGTGDNEKLFF. The CDR3 DNA sequence: TGTGCCAGCAGCCTGGGGACGGGAGATAATGAAAAACTGTTTTTT.

This chain connects TRBV20-1 to TRBJ2-3, with D tentatively TRBD1 or TRBD2 (6 bases each). Germline CDR1 and CDR2: DFQATT and SNEGSKA (reference sequence). Trimming cost V 2 bases and J 0 bases, with 15 bases left between them. The CDR3 has 16 residues. DNA for the CDR3: TGCAGTGCTAGAATCGGGGGCAGCCTTAGCACAGATACGCAGTATTTT. Protein product: CSARIGGSLSTDTQYF.

This clonotype was seen many times. This chain links TRBV7-2 with TRBJ2-4; D perhaps matches TRBD1 (6 bases). Germline lookup yields CDR1 SGHTA and CDR2 FQGNSA. The CDR3 length is 14 residues. Trimming took 2 bases from V and 5 from J, leaving 10 bases between them. The CDR3 loop reads CASSLIQGQNIQYF. The CDR3 DNA follows: TGTGCCAGCAGCTTAATCCAGGGGCAAAACATTCAGTACTTC.

This chain links TRBV6-1 with TRBJ2-2; 11 positions agree with TRBD1. The germline CDR1 and CDR2 sequences are MNHNS and SASEGT. The CDR3 loop spans 15 amino acids. V lost 4 bases to trimming and J lost 3 bases; unmatched junction nucleotides: 1. CDR3 amino acids: CASSGGQGDTGELFF. In DNA, the CDR3 is TGTGCCAGCAGTGGGGGACAGGGGGACACCGGGGAGCTGTTTTTT.

The J gene is TRBJ2-3, the V gene TRBV5-1, with TRBD2 identical over 9 bases. V shed 7 bases, J shed 4 bases, and the junction held 7 bases outside the gene matches. There are 14 residues in the CDR3. Germline assignment: CDR1 SGHRS and CDR2 YFSETQ. CDR3 in amino acids: CASSRGGWADTQYF. For the CDR3, the DNA is TGCGCCAGCTCGCGGGGGGGCTGGGCAGATACGCAGTATTTT.

This chain links TRBV27 with TRBJ2-2, with 7 bases fitting TRBD1. CDR3 length equals 14 residues. The ends lost 6 bases at V and 6 bases at J; junction bases unmatched: 7. CDR1 is MNHEY and CDR2 is SMNVEV in the germline V gene (reference sequence). CDR3 sequence: CASRIGTVSGELFF. Here the CDR3 DNA reads TGTGCCAGCAGAATCGGGACAGTGTCCGGGGAGCTGTTTTTT.

In this sample, this clonotype turned up a few times. The chain employs TRBV7-9 and TRBJ1-5; 8 positions agree with TRBD1. This CDR3 comprises 15 residues. J was trimmed by 3 bases and V by 5 bases; bases with no gene match: 6. Germline CDR1 and CDR2: SEHNR and FQNEAQ (reference sequence). The CDR3 reads CASSLDRDLNQPQHF. Here the CDR3 DNA reads TGTGCCAGCAGCCTGGACAGGGACCTCAATCAGCCCCAGCATTTT.

CDR3 coding DNA: TGCAGTGCTAGAGATCCCTCCCCGGGTAAGGAAGCTTTCTTT. Its protein is CSARDPSPGKEAFF. The J gene is TRBJ1-1, the V gene TRBV20-1; D is unclear. Germline CDR1 reads DFQATT; CDR2 reads SNEGSKA (reference sequence). CDR3 length: 14 amino acids. With 0 bases removed from V and 8 bases from J, the gap between germline ends came to 16 bases.

This clonotype was observed a handful of times. The chain uses TRBV29-1 and TRBJ2-7; 10 nucleotides line up with TRBD1. The germline V gene encodes CDR1 SQVTM and CDR2 ANQGSEA. V lost 0 bases, J lost 3 bases, and 5 bases stayed unmatched. The CDR3 is made up of 15 amino acids. The CDR3 nucleotides are TGCAGCGTTGAAGATAGGACAGGGGGGAACTACGAGCAGTACTTC. Protein sequence: CSVEDRTGGNYEQYF.